This TCR beta chain was retrieved from a study of blood T cells in healthy people across ages. The study, taken as a whole, reports: Older age went with lower TCR beta diversity per million T cells, in a roughly linear way. Naive CD4+ cells and diversity were both higher in long-lived donors than in aged donors.

The V end was cut by 2 bases, the J end by 7 bases, with 14 bases between. The length of the CDR3 is 15 residues. The donors, healthy Caucasians from Russia, were aged 6 to 90. Each donor had around 9.2 milliliters of peripheral blood drawn. Next came a second PCR, run for roughly 7 to 12 cycles, which used a sample-barcoded 5' primer along with a J-beta primer mix. One entry per CDR3 protein, called by TCRdb with MiXCR from the 5' RACE reads. The table has some 1.4 million distinct CDR3 sequences, about 43% seen once. This clonotype was counted only a few times. Its antigen is unknown. Sequenced sample: blood. The receptor was derived from a woman aged 18-30 years in good health. The V and J genes are TRBV12-3 or TRBV12-4 and TRBJ1-4; D remains unclear. CDR3 DNA sequence: TGTGCCAGCAGTTTAAGGACGGCCTTTGGTGAAAAACTGTTTTTT. Amino acid sequence: CASSLRTAFGEKLFF.